This is a list of T cell receptor beta chains from one sample in a study of blood T cell repertoires in COVID-19. TCRdb's copy holds only in-frame clones and misses some; the assay was immunoSEQ multiplex PCR. The sample has tens of thousands of clones; 65% to 90% are singletons. Sequenced input: peripheral blood. These receptors were taken from an elderly woman with active or convalescent COVID-19. Both conserved end residues are part of each CDR3. A D gene is named only where the DNA matches it firmly. Clone sizes are given selectively: once, few, many, or a class where the clone is expanded.

D gene	V gene	J gene	clone size	CDR3 protein	CDR3 DNA
TRBD2	TRBV10-3	TRBJ2-1	NA	CAISVAGGRDEQFF	TGTGCCATCAGTGTAGCGGGGGGTAGGGATGAGCAGTTCTTC
NA	TRBV6-2/TRBV6-3	TRBJ2-1	once	CASSPPPGNEQFF	TGTGCCAGCAGCCCACCTCCGGGCAATGAGCAGTTCTTC
TRBD1	TRBV27	TRBJ1-2	NA	CASKKGQGTNYGYTF	TGTGCCAGCAAAAAGGGACAGGGAACTAACTATGGCTACACCTTC
NA	TRBV19	TRBJ1-1	NA	CASSTQRTVNTEAFF	TGTGCCAGTAGTACACAGAGGACAGTGAACACTGAAGCTTTCTTT
NA	TRBV7-2	TRBJ1-6	NA	CASSLVGGSPLHF	TGTGCCAGCAGCTTAGTGGGGGGGTCACCCCTCCACTTT
TRBD2	TRBV9	TRBJ2-3	NA	CASSVGGGNTDTQYF	TGTGCCAGCAGCGTCGGCGGGGGGAACACAGATACGCAGTATTTT
NA	TRBV5-1	TRBJ1-3	NA	CASSRDRISGNTIYF	TGCGCCAGCAGCCGTGACAGGATCTCTGGAAACACCATATATTTT
NA	TRBV28	TRBJ1-6	NA	CASSPRTVYSPLHF	TGTGCCAGCAGTCCGAGGACAGTATATTCACCCCTCCACTTT
NA	TRBV7-9	TRBJ2-7	NA	CASSFPGQLYEQYF	TGTGCCAGCAGCTTTCCAGGACAACTCTACGAGCAGTACTTC
TRBD2	TRBV18	TRBJ2-6	NA	CASSPPGGSTGANVLTF	TGTGCCAGCTCACCCCCGGGAGGCTCAACTGGGGCCAACGTCCTGACTTTC
NA	TRBV2	TRBJ1-2	NA	CASSEGQGNYGYTF	TGTGCCAGCAGTGAAGGGCAGGGAAACTATGGCTACACCTTC
NA	TRBV2	TRBJ1-1	few	CASSAGWTEAFF	TGTGCCAGCAGTGCAGGGTGGACTGAAGCTTTCTTT
TRBD1	TRBV27	TRBJ1-6	NA	CASSFGTGDNSPLHF	TGTGCCAGCAGTTTTGGGACAGGGGATAATTCACCCCTCCACTTT
NA	TRBV6-2/TRBV6-3	TRBJ2-5	NA	CASSRRELQETQYF	TGTGCCAGCAGCCGACGGGAGTTGCAAGAGACCCAGTACTTC
NA	TRBV5-1	TRBJ1-3	NA	CASSEPGGNTIYF	TGCGCCAGCTCGGAACCGGGAGGAAACACCATATATTTT
NA	TRBV19	TRBJ1-2	NA	CASSISRTRDGYTF	TGTGCCAGTAGTATCTCCCGGACCAGGGATGGCTACACCTTC
NA	TRBV11-2	TRBJ1-2	NA	CASSPYVGGGYTF	TGTGCCAGCAGCCCCTACGTGGGAGGAGGCTACACCTTC
NA	TRBV18	TRBJ2-1	NA	CASSPGPGGGEQFF	TGTGCCAGCTCACCGGGCCCAGGGGGAGGTGAGCAGTTCTTC
TRBD1	TRBV29-1	TRBJ1-2	NA	CSVEDLGTGGTRGYTF	TGCAGCGTTGAAGATCTCGGGACAGGGGGCACGCGCGGCTACACCTTC
NA	TRBV7-7	TRBJ1-2	once	CASSPAGTLNYGYTF	TGTGCTAGCAGCCCCGCCGGGACACTGAACTATGGCTACACCTTC
NA	TRBV10-3	TRBJ1-1	NA	CAISESSGDGTEAFF	TGTGCCATCAGTGAGTCTTCAGGGGATGGCACTGAAGCTTTCTTT
TRBD1	TRBV6-6	TRBJ1-2	NA	CASRPPGGAWGYTF	TGTGCCAGCCGTCCTCCAGGGGGCGCGTGGGGCTACACCTTC
NA	TRBV28	TRBJ1-1	NA	CASSEGDAAFF	TGTGCCAGCAGTGAGGGGGATGCTGCTTTCTTT
NA	TRBV9	TRBJ2-7	NA	CASSVGPSPEQYF	TGTGCCAGCAGCGTAGGTCCCTCCCCTGAGCAGTACTTC
TRBD2	TRBV12-3/TRBV12-4	TRBJ2-5	NA	CASGGGETQYF	TGTGCCAGCGGGGGGGGAGAGACCCAGTACTTC
TRBD1	TRBV11-2	TRBJ2-7	NA	CASSPGQGIYEQYF	TGTGCCAGCAGCCCCGGACAGGGGATTTACGAGCAGTACTTC
TRBD2	TRBV19	TRBJ2-2	NA	CASSISSGGAGGELFF	TGTGCCAGTAGTATAAGTAGCGGGGGGGCCGGCGGGGAGCTGTTTTTT
NA	TRBV21-1	TRBJ2-1	NA	CASSKDSGDYNEQFF	TGTGCCAGCAGCAAAGACAGCGGGGATTACAATGAGCAGTTCTTC
TRBD2	TRBV6-2/TRBV6-3	TRBJ2-3	NA	CASSNAPGLAGPTDTQYF	TGTGCCAGCAGTAACGCCCCGGGACTAGCGGGGCCCACAGATACGCAGTATTTT
NA	TRBV11-2	TRBJ1-1	NA	CASSPRVGTGSEAFF	TGTGCCAGCAGCCCCCGAGTAGGAACTGGGAGTGAAGCTTTCTTT
NA	TRBV27	TRBJ2-3	NA	CASSFRAGALPTDTQYF	TGTGCCAGCAGTTTTCGCGCGGGGGCCCTACCGACAGATACGCAGTATTTT
NA	TRBV9	TRBJ1-5	NA	CASRQYSSYNQPQHF	TGTGCCAGTAGACAGTACTCCAGCTATAATCAGCCCCAGCATTTT
NA	TRBV2	TRBJ1-6	NA	CASNMGGDNSPLHF	TGTGCCAGCAACATGGGGGGGGATAATTCACCCCTCCACTTT
TRBD1	TRBV5-4	TRBJ1-2	NA	CASSRPQGQTDGYTF	TGTGCCAGCAGTCGTCCTCAGGGACAGACCGATGGCTACACCTTC
NA	TRBV24-1	TRBJ1-2	few	CATSDPRGNGYTF	TGTGCCACCAGTGATCCGAGGGGGAATGGCTACACCTTC
TRBD1	TRBV6-2/TRBV6-3	TRBJ1-2	NA	CASSSVDRGSSGYTF	TGTGCCAGCAGTTCTGTGGACAGGGGATCTAGCGGCTACACCTTC
NA	TRBV5-4	TRBJ2-7	NA	CASSLVGGAGYEQYF	TGTGCCAGCAGCTTGGTTGGGGGCGCGGGTTACGAGCAGTACTTC
NA	TRBV7-3	TRBJ2-3	NA	CASSSHGGLSTDTQYF	TGTGCCAGCAGCTCCCACGGCGGATTGAGCACAGATACGCAGTATTTT
TRBD2	TRBV4-2	TRBJ2-5	many	CASSPGGGPGQETQYF	TGTGCCAGCAGCCCCGGCGGGGGACCCGGCCAAGAGACCCAGTACTTC
TRBD2	TRBV7-2	TRBJ2-3	NA	CASSLRGAGGADTQYF	TGTGCCAGCAGCCTCCGAGGGGCGGGGGGGGCAGATACGCAGTATTTT
NA	TRBV9	TRBJ2-7	NA	CASSVGTLNYEQYF	TGTGCCAGCAGCGTCGGGACTTTGAACTACGAGCAGTACTTC
NA	TRBV6-6	TRBJ1-4	NA	CASSYGSVEKLFF	TGTGCCAGCAGTTACGGTTCGGTGGAAAAACTGTTTTTT
TRBD1	TRBV27	TRBJ1-1	NA	CASSLSRGTEAFF	TGTGCCAGCAGTTTATCCAGGGGGACTGAAGCTTTCTTT
NA	TRBV9	TRBJ2-3	NA	CASSARTSTDTQYF	TGTGCCAGCAGCGCAAGGACTAGCACAGATACGCAGTATTTT
NA	TRBV19	TRBJ1-4	NA	CASNNRDIGEKLFF	TGTGCCAGTAACAACCGGGACATAGGTGAAAAACTGTTTTTT
TRBD1	TRBV29-1	TRBJ1-2	NA	CSVQGAYGYTF	TGCAGCGTCCAGGGGGCTTATGGCTACACCTTC
NA	TRBV4-1	TRBJ1-4	NA	CASSQEGATNEKLFF	TGCGCCAGCAGCCAAGAGGGGGCCACTAATGAAAAACTGTTTTTT
NA	TRBV19	TRBJ1-5	NA	CASSRTMFRRGDDQPQHF	TGTGCCAGTAGCCGAACCATGTTTCGCCGGGGGGACGATCAGCCCCAGCATTTT
TRBD2	TRBV5-4	TRBJ2-3	NA	CASSPGTSGGDTQYF	TGTGCCAGCAGCCCCGGGACTAGCGGGGGAGATACGCAGTATTTT
TRBD1	TRBV5-1	TRBJ2-1	NA	CASSVGTGGDEQFF	TGCGCCAGCAGCGTAGGGACAGGGGGCGATGAGCAGTTCTTC